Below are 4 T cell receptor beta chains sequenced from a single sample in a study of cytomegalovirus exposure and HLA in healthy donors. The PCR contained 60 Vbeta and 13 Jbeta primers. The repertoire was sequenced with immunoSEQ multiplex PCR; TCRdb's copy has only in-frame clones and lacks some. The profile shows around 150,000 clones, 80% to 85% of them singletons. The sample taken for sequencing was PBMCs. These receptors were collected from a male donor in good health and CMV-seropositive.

The CDR3 reads CASRISGTRDYEQYF. CDR3 coding DNA: TGTGCCAGCAGGATTAGCGGGACCAGAGACTACGAGCAGTACTTC. This sequence joins TRBV28 and TRBJ2-7, with 8 nucleotides matching TRBD2. The V gene end was trimmed by 6 bases and the J gene end by 3 bases; junction bases not matched to a gene: 10. CDR3 length: 15 residues. Germline V gene lookup returns CDR1 MDHEN and CDR2 SYDVKM.

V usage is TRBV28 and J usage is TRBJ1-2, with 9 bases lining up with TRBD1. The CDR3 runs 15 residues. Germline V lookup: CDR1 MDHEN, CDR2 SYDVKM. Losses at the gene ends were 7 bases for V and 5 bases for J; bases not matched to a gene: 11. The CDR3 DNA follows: TGTGCCAGCACAGAGGGGGGGACAGGGAGGTATGGCTACACCTTC. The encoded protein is CASTEGGTGRYGYTF.

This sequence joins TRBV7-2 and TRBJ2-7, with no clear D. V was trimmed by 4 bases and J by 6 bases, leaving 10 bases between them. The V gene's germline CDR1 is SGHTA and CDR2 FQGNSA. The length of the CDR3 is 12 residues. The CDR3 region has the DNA TGTGCCAGCAGCTCGTCTAGGCCCGAGCAGTACTTC. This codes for CASSSSRPEQYF.

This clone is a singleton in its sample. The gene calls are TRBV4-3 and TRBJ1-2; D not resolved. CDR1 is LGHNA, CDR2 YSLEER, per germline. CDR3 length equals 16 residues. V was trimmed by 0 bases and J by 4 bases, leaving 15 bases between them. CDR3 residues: CASSQDRVGGPYGYTF. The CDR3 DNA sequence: TGCGCCAGCAGCCAAGATCGGGTCGGCGGTCCCTATGGCTACACCTTC.